A selection of T cell receptor beta chains follows, all from one sample in a study of blood T cells in healthy people across ages. From the 5' RACE reads, TCRdb called clonotypes with MiXCR, one entry per CDR3 protein. The sample consists of under 1,100,000 distinct CDR3 sequences, almost 25% of them appearing once. The same sample was also studied in work on T cells of mothers and their children.

Source material: blood. The receptors were sampled from a girl aged 2 to 9 in good health. Both conserved end residues are part of each CDR3. D genes are given only for firm matches. Size is omitted from some rows. Given values are once, few, many or a class for expanded clones.

cdr3_nt cdr3_aa j_call d_call v_call clone_size
TGTGCCAGCAGCTCCGCATTACAGGTCTCCCAAGAGACCCAGTACTTC CASSSALQVSQETQYF TRBJ2-5 - TRBV7-8 -
TGTGCCAGCGGCCAAGGCAGGGGGGTTGAAAAACTGTTTTTT CASGQGRGVEKLFF TRBJ1-4 TRBD1 TRBV3-1 few
TGTGCCAGCAACCCCACCTCGGCGGAGACCCAGTACTTC CASNPTSAETQYF TRBJ2-5 - TRBV7-9 -
TGCAGCGTTTTCGTACAGGGTGTCGAAAAACTGTTTTTT CSVFVQGVEKLFF TRBJ1-4 - TRBV29-1 few
TGTGCCAGCAGCCGCTCGGCTCGGGGTGGGGTGTCAGATACGCAGTATTTT CASSRSARGGVSDTQYF TRBJ2-3 - TRBV27 few
TGTGCCAGCAGCCAAGAGGCGACAGGGGATAGCAATCAGCCCCAGCATTTT CASSQEATGDSNQPQHF TRBJ1-5 TRBD1 TRBV4-2 -
TGTGCCAGCAGCCAAGGACTTGAGGTCTCCTACGAGCAGTACTTC CASSQGLEVSYEQYF TRBJ2-7 - TRBV14 -
TGCAGTGCTCGAATCCGGGGCCTCGCGGATGGAAAGAACATTCAGTACTTC CSARIRGLADGKNIQYF TRBJ2-4 - TRBV20-1 once
TGTGCCAGCAGCCAGGTTGAGCAGTACTTC CASSQVEQYF TRBJ2-5 - TRBV27 -
TGTGCCAGCAGTTTTAGCGGGGGGGCTTTCGATGAGCAGTTCTTC CASSFSGGAFDEQFF TRBJ2-1 TRBD2 TRBV12-3/TRBV12-4 -
TGTGCCAGCAGCGCTTGGTATTTGACCCCGCAAAATGATACGCAGTATTTT CASSAWYLTPQNDTQYF TRBJ2-3 - TRBV7-9 -
TGTGCCAGCAGTTTCGGGAGGGGGGCGGGGGAGCAGTTCTTC CASSFGRGAGEQFF TRBJ2-1 TRBD2 TRBV27 -
TGCGCCAGCAGCCGGACCGATGACTACGAGCAGTACTTC CASSRTDDYEQYF TRBJ2-7 - TRBV4-1 few
TGCAGCGTTCTCTTTTTCAATGAGCAGTTCTTC CSVLFFNEQFF TRBJ2-1 - TRBV29-1 few
TGCAGCGTGCCACAGGGGAACTATGGCTACACCTTC CSVPQGNYGYTF TRBJ1-2 TRBD1 TRBV29-1 few
TGTGCCAGCAGCTTACAGGGTTACACTGAAGCTTTCTTT CASSLQGYTEAFF TRBJ1-1 - TRBV7-2 many
TGTGCCAGCCGATTGACGCACACTGAAGCTTTCTTT CASRLTHTEAFF TRBJ1-1 - TRBV6-1 -
TGTGCCAGCAGCTTAGTCGCCGCCTCGGAGCAGTTCTTC CASSLVAASEQFF TRBJ2-1 - TRBV7-6 few
TGTGCCAGCACCCTGGGTTTTGCCCACACAGATACGCAGTATTTT CASTLGFAHTDTQYF TRBJ2-3 - TRBV7-2 -
TGTGCCAGCAGCCGGGAAGCTGGGGCCAACGTCCTGACTTTC CASSREAGANVLTF TRBJ2-6 - TRBV4-2 few
TGTGCCAGCAGCTTCCAGGGGGCATACAATGAGCAGTTCTTC CASSFQGAYNEQFF TRBJ2-1 TRBD1 TRBV11-2 -
TGTGCCAGCAGCCAAGGTACGGGGGACTATGGCTACACCTTC CASSQGTGDYGYTF TRBJ1-2 - TRBV4-2 -
TGTGCCAGCAGAGGACAGGGACTCGAGGTATGCCCTGAAGCTTTCTTT CASRGQGLEVCPEAFF TRBJ1-1 TRBD1 TRBV6-1 -
TGTGCCAGCAGCTTTCCAAGCAGGCCCCTCCGGGAGGGCTACACCTTC CASSFPSRPLREGYTF TRBJ1-2 - TRBV11-2 -
TGTGCCAGCAGCTTCACAGACAATGAAAAACTGTTTTTT CASSFTDNEKLFF TRBJ1-4 - TRBV7-9 -